These 29 T cell receptor beta chains originate from one sample sequenced in a study of blood T cell repertoires in COVID-19. Data came from immunoSEQ multiplex PCR; TCRdb stores just in-frame clones and leaves some out. The profile shows approximately 61,000 clones, about 91% of them singletons. Sequencing was performed on peripheral blood. These receptors came from an elderly woman with active COVID-19.

Concerning this clone: One end of the junction varies from germline; a read error may be responsible. The gene calls are TRBV6-1 and TRBJ2-1, with D perhaps matching TRBD1 (6 bases). This CDR3 contains 14 residues. CDR1 MNHNS and CDR2 SASEGT come from the germline V gene. The CDR3 DNA reads TGTGCCAGCTGTGACAGGATAATTTACAATGAGCAGTTCTTC. As protein: CASCDRIIYNEQFF.

V and J are TRBV5-1 and TRBJ1-2; D not resolved. Germline lookup yields CDR1 SGHRS and CDR2 YFSETQ. The CDR3 loop spans 14 amino acids. V lost 0 bases and J 5 bases, leaving 11 bases between the germline ends. The CDR3 region has the DNA TGCGCCAGCAGCTTGGCTGGCAGGTATTATGGCTACACCTTC. Translating gives CASSLAGRYYGYTF. Full variable domain (rest looked up from reference TRBV5-1 and TRBJ1-2): KAGVTQTPRYLIKTRGQQVTLSCSPISGHRSVSWYQQTPGQGLQFLFEYFSETQRNKGNFPGRFSGRQFSNSRSEMNVSTLELGDSALYLCASSLAGRYYGYTFGSGTRLTVV.

This clone was recorded once. This chain's CDR3 is CASSLDSSYNEQFF. The CDR3 DNA is TGTGCCAGCAGCTTAGACTCCTCCTACAATGAGCAGTTCTTC. This chain uses TRBV11-2 with TRBJ2-1; D unclear. The V and J ends lost 0 bases and 0 bases respectively, with 3 bases between them. CDR3 length equals 14 residues. Per the germline V gene, CDR1 is SGHAT and CDR2 is FQNNGV.

This clone occurred once. The chain has TRBV24-1 and TRBJ2-3; D ambiguous. The V end was cut by 1 base, the J end by 0 bases, with 7 bases between. The CDR3 extends over 15 amino acids. Looked up from germline, CDR1 is KGHDR and CDR2 is SFDVKD. The CDR3 protein is CATSDFTASTDTQYF. CDR3 DNA: TGTGCCACCAGTGATTTTACAGCTAGCACAGATACGCAGTATTTT.

The chain couples TRBV19 to TRBJ2-7; possible D gene TRBD1, 6 bases. There are 16 residues in the CDR3. In germline, CDR1 is LNHDA, CDR2 SQIVND (reference sequence). V was shortened by 4 bases and J by 6 bases, with 22 bases between the two germline ends. CDR3 nucleotides: TGTGCCAGTAGTAGCCAATCCGGGACAAGCATCGCCGAGCAGTACTTC. As protein: CASSSQSGTSIAEQYF.

This clone turned up a few times. The CDR3 coding sequence is TGTGCCAGCAGCCCTCCGGGACTGTCTCTCACAGATACGCAGTATTTT. Protein: CASSPPGLSLTDTQYF. The rearrangement joins TRBV5-5 to TRBJ2-3; D perhaps matches TRBD2 (6 bases). The CDR3 runs to 16 residues. Trimming stripped 4 bases from V and 2 bases from J, with 17 bases between. Per germline, CDR1 SGHKS and CDR2 YYEKEE (reference sequence). Combining the CDR3 with reference TRBV5-5 and TRBJ2-3 gives the whole variable domain DAGVTQSPTHLIKTRGQQVTLRCSPISGHKSVSWYQQVLGQGPQFIFQYYEKEERGRGNFPDRFSARQFPNYSSELNVNALLLGDSALYLCASSPPGLSLTDTQYFGPGTRLTVL.

This clone was seen a single time. V usage is TRBV7-9 and J usage is TRBJ2-5, with unresolved D. V gave up 3 bases and J gave up 5 bases, with 13 bases separating them. Germline V CDR1 and CDR2: SEHNR, FQNEAQ (reference sequence). CDR3 length equals 14 residues. CDR3: CASSFFHSEETQYF. The CDR3 region has the DNA TGTGCCAGCAGCTTCTTCCACTCCGAGGAGACCCAGTACTTC.

The chain joins TRBV5-4 to TRBJ2-2; tentatively, D is TRBD1 (6 bases). The germline V and J ends were trimmed by 3 bases and 1 base, with 13 bases remaining between them. This CDR3 contains 16 residues. CDR1 and CDR2 from the germline V gene are SGHNT and YYREEE (reference sequence). The CDR3 is CASSSGTLGNTGELFF. CDR3 sequence (DNA): TGTGCCAGCAGCTCCGGGACACTGGGGAACACCGGGGAGCTGTTTTTT.

The chain links TRBV7-9 to TRBJ1-2; D is ambiguous. The CDR3 totals 16 residues. Trimming stripped 0 bases from V and 4 bases from J, with 15 bases between. CDR1 and CDR2 from the germline V gene are SEHNR and FQNEAQ (reference sequence). CDR3 loop: CASSLAAGVRGYGYTF. Here the CDR3 DNA reads TGTGCCAGCAGCTTAGCGGCGGGCGTCCGCGGCTATGGCTACACCTTC.

The chain couples TRBV9 to TRBJ2-1, with 15 bases lining up with TRBD2. The junction had 7 bases not matched to a gene; V was cut back by 0 bases and J by 0 bases. Germline CDR1 SGDLS, CDR2 YYNGEE. The CDR3 loop spans 20 amino acids. The CDR3 is CASSVGIGTSGGNSYNEQFF. CDR3 in DNA: TGTGCCAGCAGCGTAGGAATCGGGACTAGCGGGGGGAACTCCTACAATGAGCAGTTCTTC.

This chain uses TRBV27 with TRBJ2-6; tentative D call: TRBD1 (6 bases). Per the germline V gene, CDR1 is MNHEY and CDR2 is SMNVEV (reference sequence). Trimming removed 3 bases from V and 0 bases from J, with 12 bases in between. This CDR3 region has 17 residues. The CDR3 region has the DNA TGTGCCAGCAGTTTTAGGGCCAGGGGCTCTGGGGCCAACGTCCTGACTTTC. Its protein is CASSFRARGSGANVLTF.

The chain has TRBV7-6 and TRBJ2-1, with TRBD2 matching over 7 bases. This CDR3 is built from 13 residues. Germline V lookup: CDR1 SGHVS, CDR2 FNYEAQ. J was trimmed by 5 bases and V by 5 bases; bases with no gene match: 3. CDR3 sequence: CASSPLADNEQFF. CDR3 sequence (DNA): TGTGCCAGCAGCCCCCTAGCGGACAATGAGCAGTTCTTC.

This clone was seen more than once but under ten times. This rearrangement joins TRBV6-5 to TRBJ1-6, with 9 bases matching TRBD1. Trimming took 7 bases from V and 7 from J; bases not matched to a gene: 5. Germline V gene data show CDR1 as MNHEY and CDR2 as SVGAGI. This CDR3 contains 14 residues. The CDR3 loop reads CASTLGQGNSPLHF. CDR3 nucleotide sequence: TGTGCCAGCACCCTAGGACAGGGGAATTCACCCCTCCACTTT.

This sequence joins TRBV20-1 and TRBJ1-2, with no clear D. This CDR3 has 10 amino acids. Germline lookup yields CDR1 DFQATT and CDR2 SNEGSKA (reference sequence). With 3 bases removed from V and 8 bases from J, the gap between germline ends came to 7 bases. This CDR3 reads CSASGQGYTF. Here the CDR3 DNA reads TGCAGTGCTAGTGGGCAGGGCTACACCTTC.

This chain links TRBV9 with TRBJ2-3, with TRBD2 matching over 8 bases. From germline, CDR1 is SGDLS and CDR2 YYNGEE. V trimming: 1 base; J trimming: 2 bases; junction bases outside the gene matches: 15. The CDR3 covers 19 residues. CDR3: CASSVSGGGAGAFTDTQYF. The CDR3 region has the DNA TGTGCCAGCAGCGTATCCGGTGGGGGAGCGGGGGCCTTCACAGATACGCAGTATTTT. Based on the CDR3 plus reference TRBV9 and TRBJ2-3, the full variable domain is DSGVTQTPKHLITATGQRVTLRCSPRSGDLSVYWYQQSLDQGLQFLIQYYNGEERAKGNILERFSAQQFPDLHSELNLSSLELGDSALYFCASSVSGGGAGAFTDTQYFGPGTRLTVL.

The rearrangement uses TRBV6-5 and TRBJ1-1, with 9 bases matching TRBD1. The CDR3 runs to 13 residues. The J segment lost 5 bases and the V segment lost 6 bases, leaving 4 bases of the junction unmatched. Germline CDR1 MNHEY, CDR2 SVGAGI. CDR3: CASSRDRETEAFF. The DNA of the CDR3 is TGTGCCAGCAGCCGGGACAGGGAAACTGAAGCTTTCTTT.

A single count supports this clone. This chain uses TRBV5-4 with TRBJ1-3; the D is unclear. CDR1 SGHNT and CDR2 YYREEE come from the germline V gene (reference sequence). Trimming pared 6 bases from V and 0 bases from J, leaving 10 bases between. The CDR3 runs 14 residues. The CDR3 loop is CASTLDGSGNTIYF. Written as DNA, the CDR3 is TGTGCCAGCACCCTAGACGGCTCTGGAAACACCATATATTTT.

The genes are TRBV6-6 and TRBJ2-7; 10 bases match TRBD2. Germline values: CDR1 MNHNY, CDR2 SVGAGI (reference sequence). Germline trimming cut 5 bases from V and 5 bases from J; bases unmatched to any gene: 9. The CDR3 is 15 amino acids. The CDR3, as DNA: TGTGCCAGCAGTCCCGGGGTAGCGGGGGGCCACGAGCAGTACTTC. Protein product: CASSPGVAGGHEQYF.

V gene TRBV14 combines with J gene TRBJ2-3, with D perhaps TRBD1 (5 bases). Trimming left V 0 bases short and J 4 bases short, with 11 bases between. The CDR3 runs 15 residues. Germline V gene sequence: CDR1 SGHDN, CDR2 FVKESK. CDR3 protein: CASSQDRARSDTQYF. The CDR3 DNA sequence: TGTGCCAGCAGCCAAGACAGGGCAAGGTCAGATACGCAGTATTTT.

The chain recombines TRBV25-1 with TRBJ2-5, with a possible D match to TRBD1 (6 bases). This CDR3 contains 15 residues. The germline V and J ends were trimmed by 7 bases and 1 base, with 16 bases remaining between them. Germline V gives CDR1 MGHDK, CDR2 SYGVNS. DNA for the CDR3: TGTGCCAGCAATAGCCCAGGGGTCGGCCAAGAGACCCAGTACTTC. Translated: CASNSPGVGQETQYF.

This chain uses TRBV30 with TRBJ1-6; D may be TRBD1 (5 bases). The germline CDR1 and CDR2 sequences are GTSNPN and SVGIG (reference sequence). The CDR3 covers 13 residues. V lost 7 bases, J lost 9 bases, and 16 bases lay in between. The CDR3 coding sequence is TGTGCCTCGTCGCGGGGGAGGACTTCACCCCTCCACTTT. It codes for CASSRGRTSPLHF.

V gene TRBV7-2 combines with J gene TRBJ2-7; weak D call: TRBD1 (6 bases). V was shortened by 6 bases and J by 2 bases, with 14 bases between the two germline ends. CDR1 is SGHTA and CDR2 is FQGNSA in the germline V gene. CDR3 size: 14 residues. Written as DNA, the CDR3 is TGTGCCAGCAGGCCCGGGACACGAACCTACGAGCAGTACTTC. Protein sequence: CASRPGTRTYEQYF.

The chain carries TRBV7-2 and TRBJ2-5; tentatively, D is TRBD1 (6 bases). The ends were cut back, 4 bases at V and 6 bases at J, with 12 bases in the middle. Germline CDR1 SGHTA, CDR2 FQGNSA. This CDR3 region has 13 residues. CDR3 in DNA: TGTGCCAGCAGCTCGAACAGGGAGCAGACCCAGTACTTC. Its translation is CASSSNREQTQYF.

The chain couples TRBV19 to TRBJ2-7; D not certain. CDR1 is LNHDA, CDR2 SQIVND, per germline (reference sequence). The CDR3 is made up of 14 amino acids. V was cut by 3 bases and J by 0 bases, with 9 bases left in between. CDR3 nucleotides: TGTGCCAGTAGTATTCGAGACAACTCCTACGAGCAGTACTTC. It is translated as CASSIRDNSYEQYF.

V is TRBV5-1 and J is TRBJ2-7; 14 bases agree with TRBD2. J gave up 3 bases and V 4 bases, and 3 bases lay outside the gene matches. Germline V gene data show CDR1 as SGHRS and CDR2 as YFSETQ. The CDR3 runs 15 residues. CDR3 protein: CASSLTSGGDYEQYF. CDR3 DNA sequence: TGCGCCAGCAGCCTGACTAGCGGGGGGGACTACGAGCAGTACTTC.

J is TRBJ2-1 and V is TRBV1; the listed D gene, TRBD2, was not tested against the DNA. TRBV1 is a known pseudogene. CDR3 length: 16 amino acids. The CDR3 protein is CTSSLPASYPYNEQFF. The DNA for the CDR3 is TGCACCAGCAGCCTCCCCGCTAGCTACCCTTACAATGAGCAGTTCTTC.

The chain employs TRBV25-1 and TRBJ2-3; D might be TRBD1 (5 bases). V dropped 2 bases and J dropped 6 bases, with 15 bases sitting between them. The CDR3 runs 15 residues. The germline V gene has CDR1 MGHDK and CDR2 SYGVNS. CDR3 nucleotide sequence: TGTGCCAGCAGTGAAGCAGGGTTTTTTGGGGATACGCAGTATTTT. This translates into CASSEAGFFGDTQYF.

The CDR3: CAWSVLGGRLSEKLFF. In DNA, the CDR3 is TGTGCCTGGAGTGTACTCGGGGGGCGACTGAGTGAAAAACTGTTTTTT. The rearrangement joins TRBV30 to TRBJ1-4; D may be TRBD1 (6 bases). The V end was cut by 0 bases, the J end by 7 bases, with 18 bases between. The germline V gene encodes CDR1 GTSNPN and CDR2 SVGIG (reference sequence). This CDR3 is built from 16 residues.

The V gene is TRBV29-1, the J gene TRBJ2-2; 12 positions agree with TRBD1. The CDR3 is 14 amino acids. Germline CDR1 and CDR2: SQVTM and ANQGSEA. V was clipped by 7 bases and J by 5 bases; unmatched bases: 5. CDR3 DNA sequence: TGCAGCGGGGGACAGGGGGCGCGGACCGGGGAGCTGTTTTTT. Amino acid sequence: CSGGQGARTGELFF.